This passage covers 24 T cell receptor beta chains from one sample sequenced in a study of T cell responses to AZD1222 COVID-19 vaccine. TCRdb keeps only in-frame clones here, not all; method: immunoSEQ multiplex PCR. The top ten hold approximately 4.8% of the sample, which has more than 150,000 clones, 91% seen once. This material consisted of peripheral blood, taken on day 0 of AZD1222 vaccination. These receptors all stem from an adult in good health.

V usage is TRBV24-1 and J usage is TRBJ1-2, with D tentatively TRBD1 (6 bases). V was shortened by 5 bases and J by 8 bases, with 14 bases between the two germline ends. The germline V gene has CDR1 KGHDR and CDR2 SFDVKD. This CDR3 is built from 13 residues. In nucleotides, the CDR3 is TGTGCCACCAGTGCGGCAGGGGAATACGGCTACACCTTC. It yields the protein CATSAAGEYGYTF.

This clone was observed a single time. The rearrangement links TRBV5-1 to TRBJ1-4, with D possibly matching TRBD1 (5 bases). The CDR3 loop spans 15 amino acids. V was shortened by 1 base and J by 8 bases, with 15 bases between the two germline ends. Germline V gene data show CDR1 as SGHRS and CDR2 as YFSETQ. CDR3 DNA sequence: TGCGCCAGCAGCTTGACGGCAGGGAGGAACGAAAAACTGTTTTTT. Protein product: CASSLTAGRNEKLFF.

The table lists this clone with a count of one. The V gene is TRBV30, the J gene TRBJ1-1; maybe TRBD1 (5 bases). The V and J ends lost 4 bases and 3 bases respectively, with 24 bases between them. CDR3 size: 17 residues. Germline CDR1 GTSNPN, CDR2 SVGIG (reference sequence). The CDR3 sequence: CAWKGAGILSRDTEAFF. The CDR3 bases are TGTGCCTGGAAAGGGGCAGGGATTTTATCAAGGGACACTGAAGCTTTCTTT.

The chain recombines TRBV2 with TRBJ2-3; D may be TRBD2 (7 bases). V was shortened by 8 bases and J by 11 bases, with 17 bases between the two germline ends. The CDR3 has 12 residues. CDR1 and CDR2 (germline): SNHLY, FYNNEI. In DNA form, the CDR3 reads TGTGCCAGCGGGGGGGCTAGCGCCAAGCAGTATTTT. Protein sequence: CASGGASAKQYF. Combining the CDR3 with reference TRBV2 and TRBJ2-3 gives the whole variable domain EPEVTQTPSHQVTQMGQEVILRCVPISNHLYFYWYRQILGQKVEFLVSFYNNEISEKSEIFDDQFSVERPDGSNFTLKIRSTKLEDSAMYFCASGGASAKQYFGPGTRLTVL.

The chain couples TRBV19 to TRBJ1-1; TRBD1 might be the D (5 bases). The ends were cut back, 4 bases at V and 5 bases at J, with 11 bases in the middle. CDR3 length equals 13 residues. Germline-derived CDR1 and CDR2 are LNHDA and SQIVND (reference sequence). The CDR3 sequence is CASSTIRGTEAFF. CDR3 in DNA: TGTGCCAGTAGTACTATCCGGGGGACTGAAGCTTTCTTT. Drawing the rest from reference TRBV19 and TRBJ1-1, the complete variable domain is DGGITQSPKYLFRKEGQNVTLSCEQNLNHDAMYWYRQDPGQGLRLIYYSQIVNDFQKGDIAEGYSVSREKKESFPLTVTSAQKNPTAFYLCASSTIRGTEAFFGQGTRLTVV.

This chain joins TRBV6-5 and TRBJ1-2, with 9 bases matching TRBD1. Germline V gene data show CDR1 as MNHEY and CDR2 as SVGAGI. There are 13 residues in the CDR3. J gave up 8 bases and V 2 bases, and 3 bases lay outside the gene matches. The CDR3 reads CASSYDRGSGYTF. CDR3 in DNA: TGTGCCAGCAGTTACGACAGGGGGAGCGGCTACACCTTC.

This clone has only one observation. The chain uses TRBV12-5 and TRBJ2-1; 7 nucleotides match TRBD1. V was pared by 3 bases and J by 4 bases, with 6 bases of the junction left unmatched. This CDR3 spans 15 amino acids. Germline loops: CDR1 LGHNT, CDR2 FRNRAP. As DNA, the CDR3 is TGTGCTAGTGGTTTATATAGGACAGGATACAATGAGCAGTTCTTC. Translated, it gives CASGLYRTGYNEQFF. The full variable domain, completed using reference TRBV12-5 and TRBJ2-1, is DARVTQTPRHKVTEMGQEVTMRCQPILGHNTVFWYRQTMMQGLELLAYFRNRAPLDDSGMPKDRFSAEMPDATLATLKIQPSEPRDSAVYFCASGLYRTGYNEQFFGPGTRLTVL.

In DNA form, the CDR3 reads TGTGCCAGCAGCGCGGCGCTAGAAGACAATGAGCAGTTCTTC. Translation: CASSAALEDNEQFF. This chain uses TRBV11-3 with TRBJ2-1; D gene unclear. The V gene's germline CDR1 is SGHNT and CDR2 YENEEA. The CDR3 totals 14 residues. The V and J ends lost 5 bases and 5 bases respectively, with 13 bases between them.

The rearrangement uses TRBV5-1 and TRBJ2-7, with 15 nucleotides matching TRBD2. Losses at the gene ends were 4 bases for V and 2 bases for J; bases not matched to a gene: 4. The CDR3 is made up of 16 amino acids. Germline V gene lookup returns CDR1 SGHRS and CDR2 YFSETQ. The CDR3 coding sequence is TGCGCCAGCAGCCGGACTAGCGGGAGGGCCACCTACGAGCAGTACTTC. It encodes CASSRTSGRATYEQYF.

This CDR3 is CASRGQPNTGELFF. For the CDR3, the DNA is TGCGCCAGCAGGGGACAACCGAACACCGGGGAGCTGTTTTTT. This chain links TRBV10-1 with TRBJ2-2; D is perhaps TRBD1 (6 bases). The CDR3 has 14 amino acids. The V and J ends lost 6 bases and 0 bases respectively, with 8 bases between them. The germline V gene encodes CDR1 WNHNN and CDR2 SYGVQD (reference sequence).

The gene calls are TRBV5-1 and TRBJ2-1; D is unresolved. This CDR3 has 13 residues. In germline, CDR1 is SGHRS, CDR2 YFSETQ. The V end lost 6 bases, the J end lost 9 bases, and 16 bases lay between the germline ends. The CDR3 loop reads CASKNLTASEQFF. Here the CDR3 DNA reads TGCGCCAGCAAAAACCTGACCGCGAGTGAGCAGTTCTTC. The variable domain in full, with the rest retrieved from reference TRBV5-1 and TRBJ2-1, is KAGVTQTPRYLIKTRGQQVTLSCSPISGHRSVSWYQQTPGQGLQFLFEYFSETQRNKGNFPGRFSGRQFSNSRSEMNVSTLELGDSALYLCASKNLTASEQFFGPGTRLTVL.

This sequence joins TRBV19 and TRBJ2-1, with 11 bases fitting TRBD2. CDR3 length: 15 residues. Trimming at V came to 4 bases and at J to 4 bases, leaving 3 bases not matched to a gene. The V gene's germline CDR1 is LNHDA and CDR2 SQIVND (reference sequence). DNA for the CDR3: TGTGCCAGTAGTAGGGGACTAGCGGAATACAATGAGCAGTTCTTC. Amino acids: CASSRGLAEYNEQFF.

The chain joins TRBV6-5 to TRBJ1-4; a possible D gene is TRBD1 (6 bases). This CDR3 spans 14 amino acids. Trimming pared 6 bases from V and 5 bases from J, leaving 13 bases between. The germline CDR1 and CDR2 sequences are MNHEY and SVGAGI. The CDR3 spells CASSLTGKNEKLFF. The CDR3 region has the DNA TGTGCCAGCAGCCTGACAGGAAAGAATGAAAAACTGTTTTTT.

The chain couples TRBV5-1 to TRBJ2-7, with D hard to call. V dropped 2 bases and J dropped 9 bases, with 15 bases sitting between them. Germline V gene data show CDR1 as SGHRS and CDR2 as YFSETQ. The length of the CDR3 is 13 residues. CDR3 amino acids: CASSFDPASGQYF. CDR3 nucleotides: TGCGCCAGCAGCTTCGACCCGGCTTCGGGGCAGTACTTC.

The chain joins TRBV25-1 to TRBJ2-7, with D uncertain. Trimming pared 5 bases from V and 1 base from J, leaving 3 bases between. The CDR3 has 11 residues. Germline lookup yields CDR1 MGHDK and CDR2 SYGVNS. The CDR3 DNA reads TGTGCCAGCAGTCGGTCCTACGAGCAGTACTTC. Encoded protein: CASSRSYEQYF.

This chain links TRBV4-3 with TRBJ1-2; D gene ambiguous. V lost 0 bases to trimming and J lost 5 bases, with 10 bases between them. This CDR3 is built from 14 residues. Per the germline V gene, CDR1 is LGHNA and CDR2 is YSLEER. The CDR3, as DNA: TGCGCCAGCAGCCAAGATCGCGGTTTTTATGGCTACACCTTC. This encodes CASSQDRGFYGYTF.

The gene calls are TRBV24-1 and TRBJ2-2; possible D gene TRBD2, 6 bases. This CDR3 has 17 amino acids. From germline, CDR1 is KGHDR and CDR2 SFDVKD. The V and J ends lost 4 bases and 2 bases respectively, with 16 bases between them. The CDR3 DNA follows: TGTGCCACCAGTGACCGGGACTTCGGAACAAACACCGGGGAGCTGTTTTTT. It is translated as CATSDRDFGTNTGELFF.

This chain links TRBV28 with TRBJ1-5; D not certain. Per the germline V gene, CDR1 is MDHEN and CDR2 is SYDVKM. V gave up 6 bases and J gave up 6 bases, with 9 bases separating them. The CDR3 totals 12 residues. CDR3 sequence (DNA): TGTGCCAGCAGGGGGAGCGGTCAGCCCCAGCATTTT. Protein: CASRGSGQPQHF.

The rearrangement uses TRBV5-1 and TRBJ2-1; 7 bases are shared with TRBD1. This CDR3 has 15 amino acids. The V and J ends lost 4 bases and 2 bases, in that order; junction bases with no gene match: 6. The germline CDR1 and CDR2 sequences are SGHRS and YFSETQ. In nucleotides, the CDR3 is TGCGCCAGCAGCCTGGACAGGTTGACCTACAATGAGCAGTTCTTC. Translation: CASSLDRLTYNEQFF. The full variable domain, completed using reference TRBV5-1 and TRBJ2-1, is KAGVTQTPRYLIKTRGQQVTLSCSPISGHRSVSWYQQTPGQGLQFLFEYFSETQRNKGNFPGRFSGRQFSNSRSEMNVSTLELGDSALYLCASSLDRLTYNEQFFGPGTRLTVL.

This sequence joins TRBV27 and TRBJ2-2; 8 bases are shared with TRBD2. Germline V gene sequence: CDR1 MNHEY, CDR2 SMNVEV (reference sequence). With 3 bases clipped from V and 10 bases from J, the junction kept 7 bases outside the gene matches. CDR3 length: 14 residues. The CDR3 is CASSFRGLAVELFF. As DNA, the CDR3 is TGTGCCAGCAGTTTCCGAGGACTAGCCGTGGAGCTGTTTTTT.

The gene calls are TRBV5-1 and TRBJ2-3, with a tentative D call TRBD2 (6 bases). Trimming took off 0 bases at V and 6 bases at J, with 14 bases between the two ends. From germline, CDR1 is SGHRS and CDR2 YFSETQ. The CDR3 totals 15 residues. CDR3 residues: CASSLGAPEGDTQYF. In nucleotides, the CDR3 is TGCGCCAGCAGCTTGGGGGCCCCGGAGGGTGATACGCAGTATTTT.

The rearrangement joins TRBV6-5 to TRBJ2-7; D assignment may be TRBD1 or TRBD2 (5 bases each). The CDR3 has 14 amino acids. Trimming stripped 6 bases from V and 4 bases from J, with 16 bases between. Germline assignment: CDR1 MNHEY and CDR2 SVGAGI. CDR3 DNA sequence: TGTGCCAGCAGGGGGACCTTTGGGGCGTACGAGCAGTACTTC. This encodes CASRGTFGAYEQYF.

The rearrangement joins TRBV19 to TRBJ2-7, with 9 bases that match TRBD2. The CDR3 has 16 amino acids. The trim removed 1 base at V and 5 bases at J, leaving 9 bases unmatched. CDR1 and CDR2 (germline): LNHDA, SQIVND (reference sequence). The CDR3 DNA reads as TGTGCCAGTAGTATAGCCCCTAGCGGGAAGGGCCACGAGCAGTACTTC. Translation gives CASSIAPSGKGHEQYF.

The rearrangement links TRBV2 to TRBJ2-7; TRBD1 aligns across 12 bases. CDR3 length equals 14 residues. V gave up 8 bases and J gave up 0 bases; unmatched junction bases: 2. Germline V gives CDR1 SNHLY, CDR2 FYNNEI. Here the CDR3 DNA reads TGTGCCAGCGGGGGACAGGGGGCCTCCTACGAGCAGTACTTC. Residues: CASGGQGASYEQYF. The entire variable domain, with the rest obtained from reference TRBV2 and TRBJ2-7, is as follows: EPEVTQTPSHQVTQMGQEVILRCVPISNHLYFYWYRQILGQKVEFLVSFYNNEISEKSEIFDDQFSVERPDGSNFTLKIRSTKLEDSAMYFCASGGQGASYEQYFGPGTRLTVT.